This TCR beta chain emerged from a study of blood T cell repertoires in COVID-19. Study overall: Donors in the United States, Italy and Spain gave samples during acute or convalescent COVID-19. In each case, the material was cDNA or gDNA derived from T cells, B-cell-depleted T cells, or PBMCs.

This clone was seen only once. Original methodology: Reference gene primers were amplified, and this amplification served to estimate nucleated cell counts. Produced via immunoSEQ multiplex PCR; TCRdb's table is partial and in-frame only. V and J calls and clone size come straight from that table; D and trimming were deduced from the DNA. The sample has 70,000 to 80,000 clones, approximately 80% seen once; the top ten hold 8.5% to 14%. The V end lost 2 bases, the J end lost 0 bases, and 6 bases lay between the germline ends. The CDR3 covers 14 residues. Germline CDR1 MRHNA, CDR2 SNTAGT. This chain links TRBV6-4 with TRBJ2-3, with D possibly being TRBD2 (6 bases). The sample was peripheral blood. The clonotype comes from a man aged 50-60 years with acute or convalescent COVID-19. The DNA of the CDR3 is TGTGCCAGCAGTGACAGCGGGAGCACAGATACGCAGTATTTT. This sequence encodes CASSDSGSTDTQYF.